Below, 11 T cell receptor beta chains from the same sample are listed, as sequenced in a study of blood T cell repertoires in COVID-19. This table comes from immunoSEQ multiplex PCR, and its TCRdb copy is limited to in-frame clones, with some not included. Seen here are under 80,000 clones, about four fifths observed once, and the top ten hold around 10%. The sample was peripheral blood. These receptors all come from a man aged 50-59 years with acute or convalescent COVID-19.

The sample holds a few counts of this clone. The chain combines TRBV19 with TRBJ1-2; the match to TRBD1 covers 7 bases. Looked up from germline, CDR1 is LNHDA and CDR2 is SQIVND (reference sequence). V shed 6 bases and J 4 bases; nucleotides not matched to a gene: 5. CDR3 length equals 13 residues. CDR3 bases: TGTGCCAGTAGGATGGGACAGCTCTATGGCTACACCTTC. The encoded protein is CASRMGQLYGYTF.

This chain links TRBV28 with TRBJ1-4; maybe TRBD1 (6 bases). This CDR3 comprises 15 residues. Trimming left V 6 bases short and J 10 bases short, with 21 bases between. Germline assignment: CDR1 MDHEN and CDR2 SYDVKM. The CDR3 region is CASRSGTLKTGKLFF. For the CDR3, the DNA is TGTGCCAGCAGGTCCGGGACACTTAAAACTGGAAAACTGTTTTTT. Full variable domain (rest looked up from reference TRBV28 and TRBJ1-4): DVKVTQSSRYLVKRTGEKVFLECVQDMDHENMFWYRQDPGLGLRLIYFSYDVKMKEKGDIPEGYSVSREKKERFSLILESASTNQTSMYLCASRSGTLKTGKLFFGSGTQLSVL.

The J gene is TRBJ2-3, the V gene TRBV11-1; D might be TRBD1 (5 bases). CDR1 and CDR2 from the germline V gene are SGHAT and FQDESV (reference sequence). The CDR3 spans 16 residues. Deletions cut 4 bases from V and 4 bases from J, with 18 bases between. CDR3: CASSSPPSGSADTQYF. The DNA for the CDR3 is TGTGCCAGCAGCTCCCCGCCATCAGGGTCAGCAGATACGCAGTATTTT.

This clone was found once. The V gene is TRBV11-3, the J gene TRBJ2-2; D possibly corresponds to TRBD1 (5 bases). This CDR3 comprises 14 residues. Trimming pared 5 bases from V and 2 bases from J, leaving 9 bases between. Germline V gene sequence: CDR1 SGHNT, CDR2 YENEEA. CDR3 protein: CASSKTVNTGELFF. DNA of the CDR3: TGTGCCAGCAGCAAGACAGTAAACACCGGGGAGCTGTTTTTT.

The genes are TRBV2 and TRBJ2-7; D uncertain. The germline gives CDR1 SNHLY, CDR2 FYNNEI. V was cut by 2 bases and J by 4 bases, with 12 bases left in between. CDR3 length: 14 amino acids. Written as DNA, the CDR3 is TGTGCCAGCAGTGAACGGCGTGGGCCTTACGAGCAGTACTTC. Translation: CASSERRGPYEQYF.

This clone has more than one count but fewer than ten. This rearrangement joins TRBV11-2 to TRBJ1-2; 7 nucleotides line up with TRBD1. The length of the CDR3 is 13 residues. Germline V gives CDR1 SGHAT, CDR2 FQNNGV. Trimming removed 1 base from V and 4 bases from J; junction bases left unmatched: 0. The CDR3 is CASSLGTGYGYTF. For the CDR3, the DNA is TGTGCCAGCAGCTTAGGGACAGGCTATGGCTACACCTTC.

This chain connects TRBV29-1 to TRBJ1-5; D unclear. Germline-derived CDR1 and CDR2 are SQVTM and ANQGSEA. This CDR3 comprises 13 residues. V was shortened by 2 bases and J by 6 bases, with 11 bases between the two germline ends. CDR3 in DNA: TGCAGCGTTGAAAGTACTCGTTTTCAGCCCCAGCATTTT. Residues: CSVESTRFQPQHF. The full variable domain, its missing parts supplied by reference TRBV29-1 and TRBJ1-5, is SAVISQKPSRDICQRGTSLTIQCQVDSQVTMMFWYRQQPGQSLTLIATANQGSEATYESGFVIDKFPISRPNLTFSTLTVSNMSPEDSSIYLCSVESTRFQPQHFGDGTRLSIL.

This rearrangement joins TRBV6-5 to TRBJ2-1, with D maybe TRBD2 (6 bases). The CDR3 loop spans 15 amino acids. CDR1 is MNHEY and CDR2 is SVGAGI in the germline V gene. The V end was cut by 10 bases, the J end by 4 bases, with 20 bases between. The chain's CDR3 is CATARAGLGYNEQFF. In DNA form, the CDR3 reads TGTGCCACCGCTCGGGCGGGACTGGGTTACAATGAGCAGTTCTTC.

This sequence joins TRBV28 and TRBJ2-1; 13 nucleotides match TRBD2. The length of the CDR3 is 17 residues. V shed 6 bases, J shed 3 bases, and the junction held 8 bases outside the gene matches. Germline-derived CDR1 and CDR2 are MDHEN and SYDVKM. CDR3 nucleotides: TGTGCCAGCAGGGATGGGACTAGCGGGACCAACTACAATGAGCAGTTCTTC. This translates into CASRDGTSGTNYNEQFF.

V usage is TRBV2 and J usage is TRBJ2-7, with D perhaps matching TRBD1 (6 bases). V was trimmed by 6 bases and J by 6 bases, leaving 12 bases between them. This CDR3 comprises 12 residues. Germline assignment: CDR1 SNHLY and CDR2 FYNNEI. For the CDR3, the DNA is TGTGCCAGCAGGCTAACAGGGTCCGAGCAGTACTTC. Translated, it gives CASRLTGSEQYF.

The chain employs TRBV7-9 and TRBJ2-5; 7 nucleotides line up with TRBD1. CDR3 length equals 15 residues. With 3 bases clipped from V and 4 bases from J, the junction kept 8 bases outside the gene matches. The germline gives CDR1 SEHNR, CDR2 FQNEAQ (reference sequence). The CDR3 reads CASSLLGGGGETQYF. As DNA, the CDR3 is TGTGCCAGCAGCTTGCTAGGGGGCGGCGGAGAGACCCAGTACTTC.